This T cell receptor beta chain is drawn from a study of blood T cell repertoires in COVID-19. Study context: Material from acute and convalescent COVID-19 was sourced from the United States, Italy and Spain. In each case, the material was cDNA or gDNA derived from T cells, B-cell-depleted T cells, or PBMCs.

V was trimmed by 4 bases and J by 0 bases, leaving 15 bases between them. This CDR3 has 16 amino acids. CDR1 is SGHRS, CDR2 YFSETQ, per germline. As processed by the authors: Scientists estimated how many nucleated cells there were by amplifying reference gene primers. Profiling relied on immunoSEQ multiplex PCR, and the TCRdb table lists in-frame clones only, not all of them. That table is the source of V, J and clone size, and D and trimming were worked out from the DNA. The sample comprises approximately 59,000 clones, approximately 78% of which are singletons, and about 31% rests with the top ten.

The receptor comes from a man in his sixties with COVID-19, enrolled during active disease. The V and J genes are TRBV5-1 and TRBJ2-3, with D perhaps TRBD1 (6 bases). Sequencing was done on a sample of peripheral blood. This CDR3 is CASSVSQGPSTDTQYF. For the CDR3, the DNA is TGCGCCAGCAGCGTATCACAGGGACCGAGCACAGATACGCAGTATTTT.